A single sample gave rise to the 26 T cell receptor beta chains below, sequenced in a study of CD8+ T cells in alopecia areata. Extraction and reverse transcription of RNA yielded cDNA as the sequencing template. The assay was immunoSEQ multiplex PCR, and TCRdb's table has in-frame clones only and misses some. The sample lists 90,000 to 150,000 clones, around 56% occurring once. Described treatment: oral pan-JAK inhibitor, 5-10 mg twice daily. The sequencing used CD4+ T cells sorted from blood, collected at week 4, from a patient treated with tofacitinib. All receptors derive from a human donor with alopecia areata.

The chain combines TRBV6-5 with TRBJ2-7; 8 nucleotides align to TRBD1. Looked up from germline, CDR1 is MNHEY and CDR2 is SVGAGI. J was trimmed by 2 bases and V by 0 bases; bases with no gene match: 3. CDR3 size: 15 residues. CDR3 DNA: TGTGCCAGCAGTTACTCGAAGGGACAGGCCTACGAGCAGTACTTC. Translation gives CASSYSKGQAYEQYF.

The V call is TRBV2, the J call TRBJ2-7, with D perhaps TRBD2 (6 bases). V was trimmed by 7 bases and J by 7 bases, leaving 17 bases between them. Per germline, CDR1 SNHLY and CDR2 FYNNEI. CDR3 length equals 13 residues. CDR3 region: CASNRDGGSEQYF. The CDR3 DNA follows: TGTGCCAGCAACCGGGACGGGGGTTCAGAGCAGTACTTC.

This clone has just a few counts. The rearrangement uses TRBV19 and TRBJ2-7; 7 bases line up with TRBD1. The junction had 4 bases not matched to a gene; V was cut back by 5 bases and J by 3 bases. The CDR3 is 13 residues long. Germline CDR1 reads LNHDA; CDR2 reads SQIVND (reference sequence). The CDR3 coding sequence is TGTGCCAGTAGTGTCCAGGGGGACTACGAGCAGTACTTC. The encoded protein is CASSVQGDYEQYF. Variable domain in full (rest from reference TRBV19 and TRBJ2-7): DGGITQSPKYLFRKEGQNVTLSCEQNLNHDAMYWYRQDPGQGLRLIYYSQIVNDFQKGDIAEGYSVSREKKESFPLTVTSAQKNPTAFYLCASSVQGDYEQYFGPGTRLTVT.

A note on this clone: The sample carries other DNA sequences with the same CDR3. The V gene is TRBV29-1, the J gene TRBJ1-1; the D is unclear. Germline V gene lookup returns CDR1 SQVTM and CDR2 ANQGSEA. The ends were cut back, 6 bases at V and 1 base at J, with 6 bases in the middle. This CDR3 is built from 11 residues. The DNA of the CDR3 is TGCAGCGTAGTAGGGAACACTGAAGCTTTCTTT. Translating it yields CSVVGNTEAFF.

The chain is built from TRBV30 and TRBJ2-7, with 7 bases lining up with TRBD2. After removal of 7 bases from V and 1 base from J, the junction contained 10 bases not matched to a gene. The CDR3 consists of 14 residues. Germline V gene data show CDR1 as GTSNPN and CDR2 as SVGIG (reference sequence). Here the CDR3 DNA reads TGTGCCTCGTTGCCCCTCGGGGGGTCCTACGAGCAGTACTTC. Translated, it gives CASLPLGGSYEQYF.

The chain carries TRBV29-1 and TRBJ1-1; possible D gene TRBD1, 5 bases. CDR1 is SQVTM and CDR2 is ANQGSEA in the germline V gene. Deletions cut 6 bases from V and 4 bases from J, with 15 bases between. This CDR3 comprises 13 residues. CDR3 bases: TGCAGCGTCCGAGGCGGGGGTTCCACTGAAGCTTTCTTT. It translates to CSVRGGGSTEAFF.

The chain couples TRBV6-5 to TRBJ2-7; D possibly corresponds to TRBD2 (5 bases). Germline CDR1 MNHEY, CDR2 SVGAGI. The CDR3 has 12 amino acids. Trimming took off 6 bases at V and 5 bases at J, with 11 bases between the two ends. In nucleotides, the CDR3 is TGTGCCAGCAGCCCCACTAGAAACGAGCAGTACTTC. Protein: CASSPTRNEQYF.

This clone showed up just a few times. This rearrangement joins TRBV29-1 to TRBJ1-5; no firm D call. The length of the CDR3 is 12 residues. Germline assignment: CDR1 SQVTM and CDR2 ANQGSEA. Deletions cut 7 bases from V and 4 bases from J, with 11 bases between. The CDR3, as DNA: TGCAGCGCTACCGGACGGAATCAGCCCCAGCATTTT. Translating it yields CSATGRNQPQHF.

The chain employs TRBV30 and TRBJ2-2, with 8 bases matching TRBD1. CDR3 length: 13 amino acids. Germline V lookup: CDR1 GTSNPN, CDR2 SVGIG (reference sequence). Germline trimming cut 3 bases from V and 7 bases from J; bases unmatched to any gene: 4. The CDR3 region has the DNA TGTGCCTGGAGCCGGACAGGGATCGGGGAGCTGTTTTTT. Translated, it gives CAWSRTGIGELFF.

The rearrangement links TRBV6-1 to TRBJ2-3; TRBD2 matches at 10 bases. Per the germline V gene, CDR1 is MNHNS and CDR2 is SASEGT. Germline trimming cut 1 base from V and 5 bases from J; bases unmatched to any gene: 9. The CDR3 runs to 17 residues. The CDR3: CASSEVSSGGARDTQYF. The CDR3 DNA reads TGTGCCAGCAGTGAAGTATCCAGCGGGGGGGCCAGAGATACGCAGTATTTT.

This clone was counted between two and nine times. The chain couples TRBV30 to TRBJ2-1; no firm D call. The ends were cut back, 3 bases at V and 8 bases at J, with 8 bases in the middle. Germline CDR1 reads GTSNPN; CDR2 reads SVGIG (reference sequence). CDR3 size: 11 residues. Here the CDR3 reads CAWRLTYEQFF. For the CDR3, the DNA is TGTGCCTGGAGACTCACCTATGAGCAGTTCTTC.

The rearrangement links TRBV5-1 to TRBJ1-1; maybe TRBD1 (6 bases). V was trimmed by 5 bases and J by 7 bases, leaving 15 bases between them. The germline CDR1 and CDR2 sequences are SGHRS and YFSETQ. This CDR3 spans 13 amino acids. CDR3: CASRPRGEGEAFF. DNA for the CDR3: TGCGCCAGCAGGCCCAGGGGCGAGGGTGAAGCTTTCTTT. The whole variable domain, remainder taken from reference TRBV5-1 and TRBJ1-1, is KAGVTQTPRYLIKTRGQQVTLSCSPISGHRSVSWYQQTPGQGLQFLFEYFSETQRNKGNFPGRFSGRQFSNSRSEMNVSTLELGDSALYLCASRPRGEGEAFFGQGTRLTVV.

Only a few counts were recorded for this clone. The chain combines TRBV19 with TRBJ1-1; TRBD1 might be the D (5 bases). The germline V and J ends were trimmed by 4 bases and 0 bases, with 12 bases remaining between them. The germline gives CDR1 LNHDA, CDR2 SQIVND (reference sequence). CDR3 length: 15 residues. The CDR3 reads CASSRNQGMNTEAFF. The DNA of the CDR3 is TGTGCCAGTAGTAGAAATCAGGGCATGAACACTGAAGCTTTCTTT.

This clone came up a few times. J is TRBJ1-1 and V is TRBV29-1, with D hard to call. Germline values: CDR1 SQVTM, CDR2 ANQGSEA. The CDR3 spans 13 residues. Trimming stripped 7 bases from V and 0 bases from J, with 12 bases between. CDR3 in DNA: TGCAGCGGTGACCGGGCTCTGAACACTGAAGCTTTCTTT. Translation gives CSGDRALNTEAFF.

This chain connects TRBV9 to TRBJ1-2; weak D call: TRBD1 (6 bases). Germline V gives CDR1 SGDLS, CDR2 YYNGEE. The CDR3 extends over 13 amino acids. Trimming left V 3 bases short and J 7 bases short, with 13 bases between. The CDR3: CASSAGAGAGYTF. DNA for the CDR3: TGTGCCAGCAGCGCCGGCGCGGGGGCTGGCTACACCTTC.

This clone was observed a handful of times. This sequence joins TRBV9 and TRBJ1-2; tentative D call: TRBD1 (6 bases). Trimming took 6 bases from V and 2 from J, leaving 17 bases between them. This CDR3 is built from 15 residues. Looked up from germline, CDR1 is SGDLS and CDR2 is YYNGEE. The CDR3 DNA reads TGTGCCAGCAAGAGGACAGCCGTACCAAACTATGGCTACACCTTC. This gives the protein CASKRTAVPNYGYTF. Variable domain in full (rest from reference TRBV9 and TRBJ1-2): DSGVTQTPKHLITATGQRVTLRCSPRSGDLSVYWYQQSLDQGLQFLIQYYNGEERAKGNILERFSAQQFPDLHSELNLSSLELGDSALYFCASKRTAVPNYGYTFGSGTRLTVV.

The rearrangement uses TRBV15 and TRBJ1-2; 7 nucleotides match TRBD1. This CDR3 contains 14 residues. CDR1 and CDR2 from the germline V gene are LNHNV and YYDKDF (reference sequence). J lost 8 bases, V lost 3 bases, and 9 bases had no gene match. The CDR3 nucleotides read TGTGCCACCAGCAGTAGACAGGGTCGGAGCGGCTACACCTTC. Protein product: CATSSRQGRSGYTF.

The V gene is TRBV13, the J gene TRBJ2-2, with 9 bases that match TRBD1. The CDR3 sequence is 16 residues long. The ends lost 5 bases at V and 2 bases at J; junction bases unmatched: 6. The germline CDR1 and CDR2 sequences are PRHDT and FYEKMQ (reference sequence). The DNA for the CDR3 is TGTGCCAGCAGCATGTACAGGGGGCCTAACACCGGGGAGCTGTTTTTT. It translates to CASSMYRGPNTGELFF.

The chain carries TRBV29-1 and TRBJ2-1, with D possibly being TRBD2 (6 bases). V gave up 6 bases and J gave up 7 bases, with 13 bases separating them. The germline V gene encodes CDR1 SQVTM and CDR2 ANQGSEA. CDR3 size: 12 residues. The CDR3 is CSVGGTQNEQFF. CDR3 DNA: TGCAGCGTAGGAGGGACCCAAAATGAGCAGTTCTTC.

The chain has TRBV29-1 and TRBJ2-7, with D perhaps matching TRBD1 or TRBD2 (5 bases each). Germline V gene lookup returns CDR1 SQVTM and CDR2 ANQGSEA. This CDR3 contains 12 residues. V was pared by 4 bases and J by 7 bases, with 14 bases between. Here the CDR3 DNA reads TGCAGCGTTGCGCAGAGGGGATGGGAGCAGTACTTC. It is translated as CSVAQRGWEQYF.

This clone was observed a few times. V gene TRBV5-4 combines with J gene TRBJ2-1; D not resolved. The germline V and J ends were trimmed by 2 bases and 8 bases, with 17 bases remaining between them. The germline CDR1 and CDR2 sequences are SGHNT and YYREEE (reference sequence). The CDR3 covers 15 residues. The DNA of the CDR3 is TGTGCCAGCAGCTTTTCGAAGGCCCGAATGCATGAGCAGTTCTTC. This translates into CASSFSKARMHEQFF.

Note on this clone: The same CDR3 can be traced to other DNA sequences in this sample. The DNA for the CDR3 is TGCGCCAGCAGCTTGTCAGATACGCAGTATTTT. Protein: CASSLSDTQYF. This chain uses TRBV5-1 with TRBJ2-3; D not certain. The CDR3 length is 11 residues. The germline CDR1 and CDR2 sequences are SGHRS and YFSETQ. Between the trimmed V and J ends, which lost 1 base and 4 bases, there was a span of 1 base. The full variable domain, with the rest looked up from reference TRBV5-1 and TRBJ2-3, is KAGVTQTPRYLIKTRGQQVTLSCSPISGHRSVSWYQQTPGQGLQFLFEYFSETQRNKGNFPGRFSGRQFSNSRSEMNVSTLELGDSALYLCASSLSDTQYFGPGTRLTVL.

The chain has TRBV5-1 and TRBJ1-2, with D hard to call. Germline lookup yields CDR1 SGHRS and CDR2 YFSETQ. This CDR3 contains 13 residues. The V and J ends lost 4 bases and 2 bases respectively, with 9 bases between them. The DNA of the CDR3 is TGCGCCAGCAGCCCAGGAGACAACTATGGCTACACCTTC. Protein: CASSPGDNYGYTF. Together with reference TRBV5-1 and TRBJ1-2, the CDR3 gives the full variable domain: KAGVTQTPRYLIKTRGQQVTLSCSPISGHRSVSWYQQTPGQGLQFLFEYFSETQRNKGNFPGRFSGRQFSNSRSEMNVSTLELGDSALYLCASSPGDNYGYTFGSGTRLTVV.

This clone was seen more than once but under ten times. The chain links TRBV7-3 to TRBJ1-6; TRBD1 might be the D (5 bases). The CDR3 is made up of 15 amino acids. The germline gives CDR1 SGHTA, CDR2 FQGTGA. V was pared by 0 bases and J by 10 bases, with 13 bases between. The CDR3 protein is CASSLTAGKGSPLHF. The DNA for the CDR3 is TGTGCCAGCAGCTTAACGGCCGGAAAGGGGTCACCCCTCCACTTT.

CDR3 sequence reads: CAWSLRGVGNYGYTF. CDR3 coding DNA: TGTGCCTGGAGCCTCCGGGGGGTGGGTAACTATGGCTACACCTTC. The genes are TRBV30 and TRBJ1-2; D may be TRBD1 (5 bases). Per germline, CDR1 GTSNPN and CDR2 SVGIG (reference sequence). The CDR3 length is 15 residues. Trimming removed 3 bases at V and 1 base at J, with 15 bases between.

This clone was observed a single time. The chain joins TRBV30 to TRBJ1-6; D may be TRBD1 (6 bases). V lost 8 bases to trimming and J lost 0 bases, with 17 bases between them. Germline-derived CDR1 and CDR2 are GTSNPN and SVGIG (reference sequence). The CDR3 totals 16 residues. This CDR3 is CAAQVQGSSYNSPLHF. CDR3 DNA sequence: TGTGCCGCACAAGTACAGGGAAGCTCCTATAATTCACCCCTCCACTTT. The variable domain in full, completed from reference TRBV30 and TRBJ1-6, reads SQTIHQWPATLVQPVGSPLSLECTVEGTSNPNLYWYRQAAGRGLQLLFYSVGIGQISSEVPQNLSASRPQDRQFILSSKKLLLSDSGFYLCAAQVQGSSYNSPLHFGNGTRLTVT.